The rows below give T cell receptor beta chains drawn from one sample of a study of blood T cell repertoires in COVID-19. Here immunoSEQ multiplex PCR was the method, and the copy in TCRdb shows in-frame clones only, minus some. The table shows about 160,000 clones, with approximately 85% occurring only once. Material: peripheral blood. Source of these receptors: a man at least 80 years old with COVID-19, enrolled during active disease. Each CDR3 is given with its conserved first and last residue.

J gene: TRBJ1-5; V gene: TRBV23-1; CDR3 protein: CASSQRSGREDQPQHF
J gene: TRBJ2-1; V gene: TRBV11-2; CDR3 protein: CASSLSSGTLGGYNEQFF
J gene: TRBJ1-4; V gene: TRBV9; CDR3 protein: CASSEYPGVGATNEKLFF
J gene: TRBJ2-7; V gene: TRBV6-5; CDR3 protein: CASRPPLAGSYEQYF
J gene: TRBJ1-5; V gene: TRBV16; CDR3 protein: CASSPPRDHWSNQPQHF
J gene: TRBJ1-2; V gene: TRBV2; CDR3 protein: CASTQAAYGYTF
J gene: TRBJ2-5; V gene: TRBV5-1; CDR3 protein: CASSLGTSGGSQETQYF
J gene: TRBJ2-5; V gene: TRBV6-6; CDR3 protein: CASSQTGTQYF
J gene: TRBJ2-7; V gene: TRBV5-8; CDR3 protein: CASSLQGPRAYEQYF
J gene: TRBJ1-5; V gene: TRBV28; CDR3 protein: CASRQGGGSQPQHF
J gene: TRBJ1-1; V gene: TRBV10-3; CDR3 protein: CAIRTGTSSEAFF
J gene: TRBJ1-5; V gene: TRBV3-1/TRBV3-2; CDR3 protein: CASSQDSGLNQPQHF
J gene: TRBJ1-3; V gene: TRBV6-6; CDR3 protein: CASSTITGVSGNTIYF
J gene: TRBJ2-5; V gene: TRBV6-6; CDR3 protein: CASSYRAGNQETQYF
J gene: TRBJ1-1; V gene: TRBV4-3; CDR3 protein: CASSQEVGSDTEAFF
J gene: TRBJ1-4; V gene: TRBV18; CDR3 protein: CASSPLGDSLNEKLFF
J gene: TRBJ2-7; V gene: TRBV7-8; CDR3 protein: CASSLVQGSYEQYF
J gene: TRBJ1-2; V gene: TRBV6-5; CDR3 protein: CASSPGPPRGYGYTF
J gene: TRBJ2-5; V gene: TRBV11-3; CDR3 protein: CASSFRQGQETQYF
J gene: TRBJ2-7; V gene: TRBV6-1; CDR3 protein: CASSEGGGSSYEQYF
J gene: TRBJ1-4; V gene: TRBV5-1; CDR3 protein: CASSRQGHNEKLFF
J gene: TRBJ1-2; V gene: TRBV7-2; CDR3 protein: CASSYRGLNGYTF
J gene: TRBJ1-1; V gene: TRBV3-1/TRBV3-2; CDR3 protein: CASSPLGTEAFF
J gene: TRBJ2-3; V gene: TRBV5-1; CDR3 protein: CASSLARGDTDTQYF
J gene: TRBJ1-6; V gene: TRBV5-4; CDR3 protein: CASSLEQGQNSPLHF
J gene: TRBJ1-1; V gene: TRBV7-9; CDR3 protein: CASSQMNTEAFF
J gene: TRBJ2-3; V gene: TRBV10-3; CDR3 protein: CAISDKRGGPDTQYF
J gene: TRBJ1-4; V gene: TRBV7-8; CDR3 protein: CASSLASQEKLFF
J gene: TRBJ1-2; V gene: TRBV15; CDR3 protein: CATSPDREIYGYTF
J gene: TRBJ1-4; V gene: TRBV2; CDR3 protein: CASSRPGNEKLFF
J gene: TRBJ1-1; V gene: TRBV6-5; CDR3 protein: CASKPAGGTEAFF
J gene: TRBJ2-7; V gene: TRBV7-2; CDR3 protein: CASSFGTASYEQYF